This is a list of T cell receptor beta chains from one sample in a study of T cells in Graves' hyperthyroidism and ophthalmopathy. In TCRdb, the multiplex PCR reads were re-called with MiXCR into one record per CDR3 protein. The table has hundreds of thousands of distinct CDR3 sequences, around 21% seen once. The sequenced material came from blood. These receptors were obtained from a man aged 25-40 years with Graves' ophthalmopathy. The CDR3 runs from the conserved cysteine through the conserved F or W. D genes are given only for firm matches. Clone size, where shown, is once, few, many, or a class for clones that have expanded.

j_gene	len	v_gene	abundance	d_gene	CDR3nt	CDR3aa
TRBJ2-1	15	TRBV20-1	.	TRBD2	TGCAGTGCTAGAGTTATAGCGGGTGGGCACAATGAGCAGTTCTTC	CSARVIAGGHNEQFF
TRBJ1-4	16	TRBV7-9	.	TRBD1	TGTGCCAGCAGCTTAGGAGGGACAGTGTATAATGAAAAACTGTTTTTT	CASSLGGTVYNEKLFF
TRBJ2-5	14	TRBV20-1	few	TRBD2	TGCAGTGCCACTAGCGGGGTCCCCCAAGAGACCCAGTACTTC	CSATSGVPQETQYF
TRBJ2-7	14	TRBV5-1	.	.	TGCGCCAGCAGCCCCGACGGGGCTACCTACGAGCAGTACTTC	CASSPDGATYEQYF
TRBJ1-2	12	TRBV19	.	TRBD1	TGTGCCAGTACGACAGGGAGCTATGGCTACACCTTC	CASTTGSYGYTF
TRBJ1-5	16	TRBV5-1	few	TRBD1	TGCGCCAGCAGCTTGGGGGTGGCAGGGGGCGGTCAGCCCCAGCATTTT	CASSLGVAGGGQPQHF
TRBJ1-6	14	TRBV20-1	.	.	TGCGGTGCTAGAGAAGAGGGTTCGAGTTCACCCCTCCACTTT	CGAREEGSSSPLHF
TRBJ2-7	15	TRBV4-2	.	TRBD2	TGTGCCAGCAGCCAAGTATCGCGGGAGGACGTCGAGCAGTACTTC	CASSQVSREDVEQYF
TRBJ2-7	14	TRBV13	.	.	TGTGCCAGCAGCTCGAGCAGGAGCTCCTACGAGCAGTACTTC	CASSSSRSSYEQYF
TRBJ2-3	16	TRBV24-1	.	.	TGTGCCACCAGTGAATCGGTAGTTGAAGGGACAGATACGCAGTATTTT	CATSESVVEGTDTQYF
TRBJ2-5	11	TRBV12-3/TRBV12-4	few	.	TGTGCCAGCACTAAATCGGAGACCCAGTACTTC	CASTKSETQYF
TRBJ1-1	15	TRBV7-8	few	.	TGTGCCAGCAGCCTAAGGACGGTCCCCAACACTGAAGCTTTCTTT	CASSLRTVPNTEAFF
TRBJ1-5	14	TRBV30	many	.	TGTGCCTGGTCCGCGGGGGCCGGTGCAACGGCCCAGCATTTT	CAWSAGAGATAQHF
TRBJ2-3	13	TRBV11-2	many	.	TGTGCCAGCAGCTTACCATCCGCAGATACGCAGTATTTT	CASSLPSADTQYF
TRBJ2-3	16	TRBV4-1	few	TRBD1	TGCGCCAGCAGCCAAGGGACAGGGGGCGCCCCAGATACGCAGTATTTT	CASSQGTGGAPDTQYF
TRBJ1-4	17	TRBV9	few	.	TGTGCCAGCAGCGGTGGGCAGACAAGCACAACTAATGAAAAACTGTTTTTT	CASSGGQTSTTNEKLFF
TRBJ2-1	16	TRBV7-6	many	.	TGTGCCAGCAGCCCTCCCGCTAGCGCAACCTACAATGAGCAGTTCTTC	CASSPPASATYNEQFF
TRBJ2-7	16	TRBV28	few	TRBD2	TGTGCCAGCAGTTCAGGACTAGCGGGAGTCGAATACGAGCAGTACTTC	CASSSGLAGVEYEQYF
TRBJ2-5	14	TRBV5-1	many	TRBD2	TGCGCCAGCAGCCTGAGCGGGAGAAGAGAGACCCAGTACTTC	CASSLSGRRETQYF
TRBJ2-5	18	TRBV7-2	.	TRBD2	TGTGCCAGCAGCTTAGTTACTAGCGGGAGGGTGGGCCAAGAGACCCAGTACTTC	CASSLVTSGRVGQETQYF
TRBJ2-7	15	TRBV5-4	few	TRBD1	TGTGCCAGCAGCTTGGGTGGGACAGGGTTGGTCGAGCAGTACTTC	CASSLGGTGLVEQYF
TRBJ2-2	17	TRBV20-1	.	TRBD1	TGCAGTGCTAGAGGGACTCAACAGGGGTCGAACACCGGGGAGCTGTTTTTT	CSARGTQQGSNTGELFF
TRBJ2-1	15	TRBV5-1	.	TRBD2	TGCGCCAGCAGCTTGATTACTAGCGGTGGGAATGAGCAGTTCTTC	CASSLITSGGNEQFF
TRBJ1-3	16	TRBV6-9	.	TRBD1	TGTGCCAGCAGTTACAAGTTTGAGGGGGCGGAGAACACCATATATTTT	CASSYKFEGAENTIYF
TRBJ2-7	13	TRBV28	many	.	TGTGCCAGCGAGGGTTGGGGGAACTACGAGCAGTACTTC	CASEGWGNYEQYF
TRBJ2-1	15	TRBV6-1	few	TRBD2	TGTGCCAGCAGTTCCCCTAGCGGGAGGGCCAATGAGCAGTTCTTC	CASSSPSGRANEQFF
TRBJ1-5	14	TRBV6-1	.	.	TGTGCCAGCAGCCCCGTCAGAGGCAATCAGCCCCAGCATTTT	CASSPVRGNQPQHF
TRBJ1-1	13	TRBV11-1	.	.	TGTGCCAGCAGCTTGGAACAGGAGTCTGAAGCTTTCTTT	CASSLEQESEAFF
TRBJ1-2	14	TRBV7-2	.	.	TGTGCCAGCAAACCCGACAGCATTGTTGGGGGCTACACCTTC	CASKPDSIVGGYTF
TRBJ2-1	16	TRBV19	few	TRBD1	TGTGCCAGTAGTATTACTGGCAGGGGGCCTTACAATGAGCAGTTCTTC	CASSITGRGPYNEQFF
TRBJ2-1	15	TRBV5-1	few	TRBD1	TGCGCCAACAGCCCAGAGACAGGGTACGGCAATGAGCAGTTCTTC	CANSPETGYGNEQFF
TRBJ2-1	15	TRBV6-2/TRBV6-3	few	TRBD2	TGTGCCAGCAGTTACGTTAGCGGGTCGTACAATGAGCGGTTCTTC	CASSYVSGSYNERFF
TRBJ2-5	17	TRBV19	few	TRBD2	TGTGCCAGTAGTCGGCTAGCGGGAGGAGGAACCCAAGAGACCCAGTACTTC	CASSRLAGGGTQETQYF
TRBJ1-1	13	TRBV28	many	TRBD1	TGTGCCAGCAGTTTACCCCGGACAGGGTTGGCTTTCTTT	CASSLPRTGLAFF
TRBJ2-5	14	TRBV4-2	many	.	TGTGCCAGCAGCCAAGATCCCTCCCAAGAGACCCAGTACTTC	CASSQDPSQETQYF
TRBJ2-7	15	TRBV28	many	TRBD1	TGTGCCAGCAGTCGCGGGACAGGGGAAGTCTACGAGCAGTACTTC	CASSRGTGEVYEQYF
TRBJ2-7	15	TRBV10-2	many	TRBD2	TGCGCCAGCAGTGAAAGGACTAGCGGGACCTACGAGCAGTACTTC	CASSERTSGTYEQYF
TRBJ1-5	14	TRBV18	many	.	TGTGCCAGCTCACAGAACACGGCCGGGGGGCCCCAGCATTTT	CASSQNTAGGPQHF
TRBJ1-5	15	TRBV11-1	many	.	TGTGCCAGCAGCTTGGGACCTGGGAGCAATCAGCCCCAGCATTTT	CASSLGPGSNQPQHF
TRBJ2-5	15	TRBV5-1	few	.	TGCGCCAGCAGCTTGGACCCCGGACAGCAAGAGACCCAGTACTTC	CASSLDPGQQETQYF
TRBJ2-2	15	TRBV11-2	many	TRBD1	TGTGCCAGCAGCCGACAGGGCACGGAGACCGGGGAGCTGTTTTTT	CASSRQGTETGELFF
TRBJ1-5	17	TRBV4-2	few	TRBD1	TGTGCCAGCAGCCAACTTGGACAGGGGGATAGCAATCAGCCCCAGCATTTT	CASSQLGQGDSNQPQHF
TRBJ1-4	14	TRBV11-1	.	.	TGTGCCAGCAGCTTAAGAGAACATAATGAAAAACTGTTTTTT	CASSLREHNEKLFF
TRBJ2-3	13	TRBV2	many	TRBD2	TGTGCCACCCCTGGACTAGCGGGAGATACGCAGTATTTT	CATPGLAGDTQYF
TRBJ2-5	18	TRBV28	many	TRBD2	TGTGCCAGCAGTTTATCCGAAGGACTAGGGAGTGTGGAGGAGACCCAGTACTTC	CASSLSEGLGSVEETQYF
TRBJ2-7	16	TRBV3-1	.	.	TGTGCCAGCAGTTCCGGAGGCGGGTCTTTAAACTACGAGCAGTACTTC	CASSSGGGSLNYEQYF
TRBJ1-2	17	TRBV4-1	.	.	TGCGCCAGCAGCCAAGATCGTAATACTGGGGGGCAGGGCGGCTACACCTTC	CASSQDRNTGGQGGYTF